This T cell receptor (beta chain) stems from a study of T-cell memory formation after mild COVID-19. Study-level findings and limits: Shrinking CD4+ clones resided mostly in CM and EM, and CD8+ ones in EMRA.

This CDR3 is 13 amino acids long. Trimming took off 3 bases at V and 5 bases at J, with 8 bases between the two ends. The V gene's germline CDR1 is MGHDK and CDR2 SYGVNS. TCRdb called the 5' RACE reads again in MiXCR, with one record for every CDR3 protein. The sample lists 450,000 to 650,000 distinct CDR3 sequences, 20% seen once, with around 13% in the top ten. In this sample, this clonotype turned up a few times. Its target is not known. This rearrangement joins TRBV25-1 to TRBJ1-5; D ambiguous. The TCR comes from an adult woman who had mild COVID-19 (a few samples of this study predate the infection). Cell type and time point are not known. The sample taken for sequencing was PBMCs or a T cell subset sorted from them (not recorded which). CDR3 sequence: CASSDGRYQPQHF. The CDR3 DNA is TGTGCCAGCAGTGACGGACGGTATCAGCCCCAGCATTTT. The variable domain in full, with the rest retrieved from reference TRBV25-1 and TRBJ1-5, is EADIYQTPRYLVIGTGKKITLECSQTMGHDKMYWYQQDPGMELHLIHYSYGVNSTEKGDLSSESTVSRIRTEHFPLTLESARPSHTSQYLCASSDGRYQPQHFGDGTRLSIL.